The 14 T cell receptor beta chains below were found in one sample sequenced in a study of T-cell memory formation after mild COVID-19. TCRdb re-called the 5' RACE reads through MiXCR, storing one row per CDR3 protein. In the table there are hundreds of thousands of distinct CDR3 sequences, roughly 15% of which are singletons. Sequencing was performed on PBMCs or a T cell subset sorted from them (not recorded which). The source of these receptors is a man aged 18-30 years who had mild COVID-19 (a few samples of this study predate the infection). Cell type and time point are not known.

This clonotype showed up just a few times. The CDR3 DNA reads as TGCGCCAGCAGACCGCAGGGGGCGAGCTCTGGAAACACCATATATTTT. It is translated as CASRPQGASSGNTIYF. This chain joins TRBV5-1 and TRBJ1-3, with 8 bases aligning to TRBD1. CDR1 is SGHRS, CDR2 YFSETQ, per germline. This CDR3 comprises 16 residues. Trimming took 5 bases from V and 0 from J; bases not matched to a gene: 7.

V gene TRBV7-9 combines with J gene TRBJ2-5; D uncertain. V was clipped by 5 bases and J by 1 base, with 20 bases between them. The germline V gene encodes CDR1 SEHNR and CDR2 FQNEAQ (reference sequence). CDR3 size: 17 residues. CDR3: CASSMGKGAGGQETQYF. CDR3 bases: TGTGCCAGCAGCATGGGTAAAGGTGCAGGCGGCCAAGAGACCCAGTACTTC.

This clonotype is medium-sized. DNA for the CDR3: TGTGCCAGCAGATACCTAGCGGAGGGGGGGCACAATGAGCAGTTCTTC. Translating it yields CASRYLAEGGHNEQFF. The gene calls are TRBV6-2 or TRBV6-3 and TRBJ2-1, with TRBD2 as a possible D gene (7 bases). V was trimmed by 6 bases and J by 5 bases, leaving 20 bases between them. Per germline, CDR1 MNHEY and CDR2 SVGEGT. The CDR3 covers 16 residues.

This clonotype was observed at least ten times. The chain joins TRBV6-5 to TRBJ1-6; D is unresolved. This CDR3 contains 16 residues. Germline V gives CDR1 MNHEY, CDR2 SVGAGI. The V gene lost 3 bases and the J gene lost 7 bases, with 16 bases spanning the gap. The CDR3 is CASSYLAWTGNSPLHF. CDR3 in DNA: TGTGCCAGCAGTTATCTAGCCTGGACGGGGAATTCACCCCTCCACTTT.

In its sample, this clonotype was seen many times. The rearrangement joins TRBV28 to TRBJ2-3; D may be TRBD2 (6 bases). The germline V gene has CDR1 MDHEN and CDR2 SYDVKM. The V gene lost 7 bases and the J gene lost 1 base, with 9 bases spanning the gap. CDR3 length equals 13 residues. The CDR3, as DNA: TGTGCCAGCAAGGGAGGAGGCACAGATACGCAGTATTTT. This sequence encodes CASKGGGTDTQYF.

The rearrangement joins TRBV3-1 to TRBJ2-7; the D is unclear. The V gene's germline CDR1 is LGHDT and CDR2 YNNKEL (reference sequence). V dropped 1 base and J dropped 0 bases, with 7 bases sitting between them. The CDR3 totals 14 residues. The DNA of the CDR3 is TGTGCCAGCAGCCAAGCGCCCAGCTCCTACGAGCAGTACTTC. The encoded protein is CASSQAPSSYEQYF.

The chain combines TRBV20-1 with TRBJ2-1, with TRBD1 matching 8 bases. V shed 2 bases, J shed 7 bases, and the junction held 1 base outside the gene matches. Germline-derived CDR1 and CDR2 are DFQATT and SNEGSKA (reference sequence). This CDR3 contains 12 residues. The CDR3 DNA reads TGCAGTGCTAGAAACAGGGGGAATGAGCAGTTCTTC. Its protein is CSARNRGNEQFF.

There are a few counts of this clonotype. This chain's CDR3 is CASSWIAGGPSNEQFF. The CDR3, as DNA: TGCGCCAGCAGTTGGATAGCGGGGGGGCCCTCCAATGAGCAGTTCTTC. The rearrangement links TRBV5-1 to TRBJ2-1, with 11 positions matching TRBD2. The J segment lost 6 bases and the V segment lost 5 bases, leaving 10 bases of the junction unmatched. The CDR3 is 16 residues long. The germline gives CDR1 SGHRS, CDR2 YFSETQ.

This clonotype showed up just a few times. V is TRBV7-8 and J is TRBJ2-4; 7 positions agree with TRBD2. J lost 0 bases, V lost 5 bases, and 10 bases had no gene match. Germline V gives CDR1 SGHVS, CDR2 FQNEAQ. The CDR3 spans 17 residues. The CDR3 loop reads CASSDPWGGVAKNIQYF. The DNA for the CDR3 is TGTGCCAGCAGCGACCCCTGGGGGGGGGTAGCCAAAAACATTCAGTACTTC.

The chain is built from TRBV7-8 and TRBJ2-3; D perhaps matches TRBD2 (5 bases). Germline CDR1 SGHVS, CDR2 FQNEAQ. V lost 5 bases, J lost 3 bases, and 15 bases lay in between. The CDR3 is made up of 15 amino acids. DNA for the CDR3: TGTGCCAGCAGCCCCTACTTAGGCGGGACAGATACGCAGTATTTT. It codes for CASSPYLGGTDTQYF. The full variable domain, completed using reference TRBV7-8 and TRBJ2-3, is GAGVSQSPRYKVAKRGQDVALRCDPISGHVSLFWYQQALGQGPEFLTYFQNEAQLDKSGLPSDRFFAERPEGSVSTLKIQRTQQEDSAVYLCASSPYLGGTDTQYFGPGTRLTVL.

This clonotype was observed once. The chain is built from TRBV3-1 and TRBJ2-7; 7 bases align to TRBD1. The CDR3 length is 13 residues. CDR1 is LGHDT and CDR2 is YNNKEL in the germline V gene (reference sequence). The junction had 4 bases not matched to a gene; V was cut back by 2 bases and J by 6 bases. As DNA, the CDR3 is TGTGCCAGCAGCCAATTGACAGGGTCCGAGCAGTACGTC. It encodes CASSQLTGSEQYV.

Only a few counts were recorded for this clonotype. The chain joins TRBV9 to TRBJ2-5; perhaps TRBD2 as D (7 bases). Germline values: CDR1 SGDLS, CDR2 YYNGEE. The CDR3 loop spans 15 amino acids. V was cut by 0 bases and J by 7 bases, with 16 bases left in between. The CDR3 nucleotides read TGTGCCAGCAGCGTAGAGGGCGGGGGCCTTGGGACCCAGTACTTC. Its translation is CASSVEGGGLGTQYF.

This rearrangement joins TRBV6-6 to TRBJ2-5, with D perhaps matching TRBD1 (8 bases). The CDR3 has 16 amino acids. From germline, CDR1 is MNHNY and CDR2 SVGAGI (reference sequence). Trimming removed 5 bases at V and 4 bases at J, with 20 bases between. The CDR3 nucleotides are TGTGCCAGCAGTGAGATCCCTAACAGGGGGGGAGAGACCCAGTACTTC. The encoded protein is CASSEIPNRGGETQYF.

The chain is built from TRBV6-4 and TRBJ1-5; D ambiguous. The V end was cut by 2 bases, the J end by 6 bases, with 14 bases between. This CDR3 has 15 amino acids. The germline CDR1 and CDR2 sequences are MRHNA and SNTAGT. The CDR3 DNA reads TGTGCCAGCAGTGACGTCCCGGGGAATGTTCAGCCCCAGCATTTT. Protein product: CASSDVPGNVQPQHF.